This TCR beta chain was recovered during a study of molecular identifiers for immune sequencing clone quantification (dated by TCRdb to 2017 to 2018). Looking at the study overall: For a replicate experiment, the RNA from either approximately 20,000 or 100,000 naive CD8 T cells was divided into five aliquots, and four of those aliquots went on to sequencing. CD8 T cells were used in a methods study to benchmark molecular-identifier clustering-based TCR repertoire sequencing (MIDCIRS) and TCR RNA copy counting. Beyond this particular receptor, the publication reports: When barcode sub-clustering was not used, chimeric consensus sequences inflated TCR diversity, with chimeras reaching as high as 47%. Identical TCR molecules sharing a barcode could cause highly expanded clone sizes to be underestimated. Naive libraries contained spiked-in Jurkat TCR RNA (approximately 10 copies' worth), which is not part of the donor repertoire. Spiked-in Jurkat TCR RNA equal to a single cell's worth was reported to be detectable even within 1,100,000 naive CD8 T cells. Modeling indicated roughly 3.3 TCR RNA copies recovered per cell, compared with around 9.8 by digital PCR, which implies a capture efficiency of approximately 31%. Clones above 20 RNA copies held over 97% of molecules in CMV-specific effector cells but under 1% in naive cells.

Naive CD8 T cell libraries were made from 20,000 to 1,000,000 sorted cells using 10%, 30% or 50% of purified RNA. Naive CD8 T cells were FACS-sorted as CD8+CD4-CCR7+CD45RA+ on a BD FACSAria II into RLT Plus buffer. Detection sensitivity was tested by spiking Jurkat RNA equal to ten or so TCR copies' worth into samples containing roughly 19,000-1,000,000 naive CD8 T cells. Enrichment of CD8 T cells was performed with RosetteSep CD8+ T Cell Enrichment Cocktail and Ficoll-Paque, after which ACK red cell lysis was carried out. The library was built by means of PCR. The sequencing machine was a NextSeq 500. Bulk TCR libraries were prepared as previously described, using TCR primers listed in Table S5. Total RNA was purified with the Qiagen AllPrep DNA/RNA kit. Before any analysis, reads coming from multiple sequencing runs of the same library were combined into one pool. The original pipeline was this. Reads were retained only if their TCR constant sequence matched exactly, and those retained reads were trimmed to 150 nt and grouped according to their 12-nt molecular barcodes. Within each barcode group, reads were sub-clustered at a 15% Levenshtein threshold, and quality-weighted consensus sequences were built per RNA molecule. Non-functional sequences were filtered out, along with any lower-count sequence sitting one edit away from another sequence. Based on a fit of two negative binomial distributions, barcode sub-clusters having less than 20% of the maximum read count were discarded. TCRdb reprocessing: public reads trimmed at Q25 with fastp, clones called with MiXCR, in-frame beta chains kept. Rows merge per CDR3 protein into single entries with the most common DNA and genes. TCRdb's processing, not the study's, gives the V and J calls here. The sample table records hundreds of thousands of distinct CDR3 sequences; 25% of these occur just once. About 0.84% of the sample is taken by the ten largest.

This clonotype was counted many times. The antigen it recognizes is unknown. Base qualities are not recorded, but no much larger clone differs from it by a single base. Reading the germline V gene gives CDR1 LGHNA and CDR2 YSLEER. There are 16 amino acids in the CDR3, from cysteine to phenylalanine inclusive. The CDR3 DNA has 48 bases and is translated from base 1. Relative to germline, V is 2 bases shorter and J is 3 bases shorter, with 17 bases between their ends. This receptor was taken from a human donor in good health. Some libraries in this study had Jurkat cell RNA spiked in. The sample taken for sequencing was naive CD8+ T cells from blood, with Jurkat cell RNA spiked in. According to the study, the label for this sample's cell subset or site signals: FACS-sorted CD8+CD4-CCR7+CD45RA+ naive T cells. The chain is encoded by TRBV4-3 joined to TRBJ2-7; TRBD2 is possibly the D segment (7 matching bases). At the DNA level, the sequence is TGCGCCAGCAGCCAAAGTCCCGGGGGAGGGGGCTACGAGCAGTACTTC. It translates as CASSQSPGGGGYEQYF.